A selection of T cell receptor beta chains follows, all from one sample in a study of T cell clusters in autoimmune cytopenias. TCRdb re-called the multiplex PCR reads and gives one entry per CDR3 protein, without DNA. Recorded for this sample: about 15,000 distinct CDR3 sequences. The sample also formed part of further work on T cell repertoires in aging, cancer and after chemotherapy.

What was sequenced was peripheral blood. Source of these receptors: a human donor in good health. CDR3s include the opening cysteine and the closing phenylalanine or tryptophan. Clone size is stated in some rows and not others, as once, few, many or a class when expanded.

clone size | J gene | V gene | CDR3 protein
- | TRBJ1-2 | TRBV15 | CATSRDLQPYGYTF
medium-sized | TRBJ2-6 | TRBV15 | CATSGKTGANVLTF
- | TRBJ2-2 | TRBV27 | CASSLTGAGELFF
medium-sized | TRBJ2-3 | TRBV30 | CAWSDRDIVPQYF
- | TRBJ2-3 | TRBV24-1 | CATRSPGGTDTQYF
- | TRBJ2-3 | TRBV27 | CASSPKTGIPADTQYF
- | TRBJ2-7 | TRBV6-1 | CASSEARFLEYF
- | TRBJ2-2 | TRBV7-6 | CAIRRGDGNTGELFF
- | TRBJ2-2 | TRBV11-2 | CASSSLTSGRHGELFF
- | TRBJ1-2 | TRBV19 | CASRLYPQGGKQNGYTF
- | TRBJ2-1 | TRBV6-6 | CASSPWGGGNEQFF
- | TRBJ2-1 | TRBV7-9 | CASSLAAGTSGSNEQFF
- | TRBJ2-3 | TRBV10-2 | CASKEQTSTDTQYF
medium-sized | TRBJ2-2 | TRBV12-3/TRBV12-4 | CASIMGGNTGELFF
- | TRBJ2-3 | TRBV18 | CASSPKAGTDTQYF
- | TRBJ2-7 | TRBV13 | CASSPDRASYEQYF
- | TRBJ2-1 | TRBV6-2/TRBV6-3 | CASTIAGAWNEQFF
- | TRBJ2-5 | TRBV6-2/TRBV6-3 | CASSPASGRQETQYF
- | TRBJ1-2 | TRBV7-2 | CASSLASGVGYGYTF
- | TRBJ1-2 | TRBV19 | CASSMAGTGGYGYTF
- | TRBJ2-1 | TRBV24-1 | CATSDLGAGGPSADEQFF
medium-sized | TRBJ2-1 | TRBV29-1 | CSVVRENWSEQFF
- | TRBJ2-3 | TRBV5-5 | CASSKGGGLVSTDTQYF
- | TRBJ1-2 | TRBV6-5 | CASNSQTANYGYTF
- | TRBJ2-1 | TRBV30 | CASSSWPGEQFF
- | TRBJ2-1 | TRBV30 | CAWSPLARLSNEQFF
- | TRBJ2-7 | TRBV6-5 | CASSRGTGGYEQYF
- | TRBJ2-3 | TRBV12-3/TRBV12-4 | CASRVHRGAGADTQYF
medium-sized | TRBJ2-1 | TRBV19 | CASSPGAITTGEQFF
- | TRBJ2-5 | TRBV18 | CASSPPNVQETQYF
- | TRBJ2-2 | TRBV24-1 | CATSAPSQGWDTGELFF
- | TRBJ2-5 | TRBV15 | CATSMEFSGRETQYF